This TCR beta chain comes out of a study of blood T cell repertoires in COVID-19. Study overall: COVID-19 samples collected from the United States, Italy and Spain covered acute and convalescent phases. PBMCs, B-cell-depleted T cells, or T cells were the source of the cDNA or gDNA that made up the material.

The CDR3 spans 17 residues. Trimming removed 1 base from V and 0 bases from J, with 17 bases in between. The germline V gene has CDR1 SGHRS and CDR2 YFSETQ. Per the authors' pipeline: Amplifying reference gene primers gave estimates of nucleated cell counts. Clones were sequenced by immunoSEQ multiplex PCR, and TCRdb holds only the in-frame ones, with some missing. For V, J and clone size, that table is used; D and trimming come from the DNA. The sample shows about 310,000 clones, around 90% of them seen only once. The sequencing input was peripheral blood. The clonotype originates from a man aged 18 to 30 with active or convalescent COVID-19. The chain joins TRBV5-1 to TRBJ2-7; D is possibly TRBD1 (6 bases). Here the CDR3 DNA reads TGCGCCAGCAGCTTGTGGGGGCTCCGACAGGACTCCTACGAGCAGTACTTC. Residues: CASSLWGLRQDSYEQYF.